The rows below give T cell receptor beta chains drawn from one sample of a study of blood T cell repertoires in COVID-19. TCRdb's table, derived via immunoSEQ multiplex PCR, lists solely in-frame clones and lacks some. Among approximately 290,000 clones listed, 90% were seen once. Sequenced material: PBMCs or T cells enriched from blood (not recorded which). The receptors here all came from a woman in her 30s who had recovered from COVID-19. The CDR3 runs from the conserved cysteine through the conserved F or W. A D gene is named only where the DNA matches it firmly. Part of the rows lack a size; the others show once, few, many or a class for expanded clones.

cdr3_aa | cdr3_nt | clone_size | j_call | d_call | v_call
CASTPLAGVYNEQFF | TGTGCCAGCACTCCTTTAGCGGGAGTTTACAATGAGCAGTTCTTC | NA | TRBJ2-1 | TRBD2 | TRBV28
CASSNRLAVTDTQYF | TGTGCCAGTAGTAATCGACTAGCGGTAACAGATACGCAGTATTTT | NA | TRBJ2-3 | TRBD2 | TRBV19
CASSFAMNTEAFF | TGTGCCAGCAGCTTTGCTATGAACACTGAAGCTTTCTTT | NA | TRBJ1-1 | NA | TRBV7-9
CATWDSLNEQFF | TGTGCCACTTGGGACAGTTTAAATGAGCAGTTCTTC | NA | TRBJ2-1 | TRBD1 | TRBV27
CSVQWERYGYTF | TGCAGCGTCCAATGGGAGAGATATGGCTACACCTTC | once | TRBJ1-2 | NA | TRBV29-1
CASRAQALAGLDEQFF | TGTGCCAGCAGAGCCCAGGCTTTAGCGGGTTTGGATGAGCAGTTCTTC | NA | TRBJ2-1 | TRBD2 | TRBV7-6
CASSSGQGNYEQYF | TGTGCCAGCAGCTCGGGACAAGGCAACTACGAGCAGTACTTC | NA | TRBJ2-7 | NA | TRBV7-8
CASSLAQGSPGELFF | TGCGCCAGCAGCTTGGCACAGGGGTCCCCCGGGGAGCTGTTTTTT | NA | TRBJ2-2 | TRBD1 | TRBV5-1
CASKGGLNTGELFF | TGTGCTAGCAAGGGCGGACTGAACACCGGGGAGCTGTTTTTT | NA | TRBJ2-2 | NA | TRBV7-7
CASSLRTGWGETQYF | TGTGCCAGCAGCCTCCGGACAGGGTGGGGAGAGACCCAGTACTTC | NA | TRBJ2-5 | TRBD1 | TRBV7-2
CASSKADYNPLHF | TGTGCCAGTAGTAAGGCGGATTACAACCCCCTCCACTTT | NA | TRBJ1-6 | NA | TRBV19
CASGLAGGPSNEQFF | TGTGCCAGCGGATTAGCGGGAGGGCCCTCTAATGAGCAGTTCTTC | NA | TRBJ2-1 | TRBD2 | TRBV6-5
CASSEQGEATEAFF | TGTGCCAGCAGCGAGCAGGGTGAGGCCACTGAAGCTTTCTTT | NA | TRBJ1-1 | NA | TRBV14
CASSFRGDSEAFF | TGTGCCAGCAGTTTCCGAGGAGACAGTGAAGCTTTCTTT | NA | TRBJ1-1 | NA | TRBV28
CASSYRQGNQPQHF | TGTGCCAGCAGTTACCGACAGGGTAATCAGCCCCAGCATTTT | NA | TRBJ1-5 | TRBD1 | TRBV6-5
CASSLGLAGGPAYEQFF | TGTGCTAGCAGCTTAGGGCTAGCGGGAGGGCCCGCGTATGAGCAGTTCTTC | NA | TRBJ2-1 | TRBD2 | TRBV7-7
CASSLRDRGLDEQYF | TGTGCCAGCAGTCTACGGGACAGGGGGTTGGACGAGCAGTACTTC | NA | TRBJ2-7 | TRBD1 | TRBV27
CASTNQDTSEAFF | TGTGCCAGTACCAATCAGGATACCTCTGAAGCTTTCTTT | NA | TRBJ1-1 | NA | TRBV28
CASSSTAGTQPQHF | TGTGCCAGCAGCTCGACAGCCGGCACTCAGCCCCAGCATTTT | once | TRBJ1-5 | NA | TRBV5-6
CAAQSGQGYEQYF | TGTGCAGCTCAATCAGGGCAGGGCTACGAGCAGTACTTC | NA | TRBJ2-7 | NA | TRBV28
CASGGGETQYF | TGTGCTAGTGGGGGAGGGGAGACCCAGTACTTC | once | TRBJ2-5 | TRBD2 | TRBV12-5
CASRGTGGRYNEQFF | TGTGCCAGCAGAGGGACAGGGGGACGCTACAATGAGCAGTTCTTC | NA | TRBJ2-1 | TRBD1 | TRBV2
CASSRAGERTDTQYF | TGTGCCAGCAGTAGGGCCGGGGAGCGCACAGATACGCAGTATTTT | NA | TRBJ2-3 | NA | TRBV2
CASSGGQSYNEQFF | TGTGCCAGTAGTGGGGGACAGTCCTACAATGAGCAGTTCTTC | NA | TRBJ2-1 | TRBD1 | TRBV19
CATTVGLAGGAEQFF | TGCGCCACCACTGTCGGACTAGCGGGAGGCGCTGAGCAGTTCTTC | few | TRBJ2-1 | TRBD2 | TRBV10-1
CASSSIRQGNEQFF | TGTGCCAGCAGCTCTATAAGGCAGGGGAATGAGCAGTTCTTC | once | TRBJ2-1 | NA | TRBV5-8
CAVGVQETQYF | TGTGCCGTGGGAGTCCAAGAGACCCAGTACTTC | once | TRBJ2-5 | NA | TRBV7-9
CASSPGTSGSYNEQFF | TGCGCCAGCAGCCCAGGGACTAGCGGGAGCTACAATGAGCAGTTCTTC | NA | TRBJ2-1 | TRBD2 | TRBV5-1
CSASTGTTEAFF | TGCAGCGCCTCGACAGGGACCACTGAAGCTTTCTTT | NA | TRBJ1-1 | TRBD1 | TRBV29-1
CASSLSEGAPEYF | TGTGCCAGCAGTTTAAGTGAGGGGGCGCCTGAGTATTTT | NA | TRBJ2-3 | TRBD1 | TRBV12-3/TRBV12-4
CASSPRTGKEQYF | TGTGCCAGCAGCCCTCGGACAGGGAAGGAGCAGTACTTC | NA | TRBJ2-7 | TRBD1 | TRBV12-3/TRBV12-4
CASSLGGTSGSSYNEQFF | TGTGCCAGCAGCTTAGGGGGGACTAGCGGGAGCTCCTACAATGAGCAGTTCTTC | NA | TRBJ2-1 | TRBD2 | TRBV7-9
CASRSPGTPINQPQHF | TGTGCCAGCAGATCCCCCGGGACACCAATTAATCAGCCCCAGCATTTT | NA | TRBJ1-5 | NA | TRBV2
CASSPDRGPAKTDTQYF | TGTGCTAGCAGCCCGGACAGGGGGCCAGCAAAGACAGATACGCAGTATTTT | NA | TRBJ2-3 | TRBD1 | TRBV7-7
CASSFGQNTEAFF | TGCGCCAGCAGCTTCGGACAGAACACTGAAGCTTTCTTT | NA | TRBJ1-1 | NA | TRBV5-1
CASSFGGRNEQFF | TGTGCCAGCAGCTTTGGCGGGAGGAATGAGCAGTTCTTC | NA | TRBJ2-1 | TRBD2 | TRBV11-3
CAWTNNWESEAFF | TGTGCCTGGACGAACAACTGGGAGTCTGAAGCTTTCTTT | NA | TRBJ1-1 | NA | TRBV30
CASSLEGVRGGYTF | TGTGCCAGCAGCTTAGAAGGCGTCAGGGGGGGCTACACCTTC | NA | TRBJ1-2 | TRBD1 | TRBV7-2
CTSSQDTGLAGETYNEQFF | TGCACCAGCAGCCAAGATACCGGACTAGCGGGAGAGACCTACAATGAGCAGTTCTTC | once | TRBJ2-1 | NA | TRBV1
CASSLVWYRGEATNEKLFF | TGTGCCAGCAGCTTAGTTTGGTACAGGGGGGAAGCAACTAATGAAAAACTGTTTTTT | NA | TRBJ1-4 | TRBD1 | TRBV7-2
CASSIRLAAFTDTQYF | TGTGCCAGCAGCATCCGACTAGCGGCTTTCACAGATACGCAGTATTTT | NA | TRBJ2-3 | TRBD2 | TRBV5-5
CAISRNRVRFMNTEAFF | TGTGCCATTTCTCGGAACAGGGTAAGGTTCATGAACACTGAAGCTTTCTTT | once | TRBJ1-1 | NA | TRBV21-1
CASSLGTSGRYEQYF | TGTGCCAGCAGCTTGGGGACTAGCGGAAGGTACGAGCAGTACTTC | NA | TRBJ2-7 | TRBD2 | TRBV5-8
CASSTLTGLYEQYF | TGTGCCAGCAGCACTTTGACAGGGCTCTACGAGCAGTACTTC | few | TRBJ2-7 | TRBD1 | TRBV27
CASSSMNTGELFF | TGTGCCAGCTCGAGTATGAACACCGGGGAGCTGTTTTTT | NA | TRBJ2-2 | NA | TRBV2
CASSSRTGENTGELFF | TGTGCCAGCAGCTCTCGGACAGGGGAGAACACCGGGGAGCTGTTTTTT | NA | TRBJ2-2 | TRBD1 | TRBV11-3
CASSLQTSGSDEQFF | TGTGCCAGCAGCCTCCAGACTAGCGGGAGCGATGAGCAGTTCTTC | NA | TRBJ2-1 | TRBD2 | TRBV7-2
CASSQTSGRAATGELFF | TGTGCCAGCAGCCAGACTAGCGGGAGGGCAGCCACCGGGGAGCTGTTTTTT | NA | TRBJ2-2 | TRBD2 | TRBV3-1/TRBV3-2
CASSYLDSPSSYNEQFF | TGTGCCAGCAGTTACCTGGACAGCCCGAGCTCCTACAATGAGCAGTTCTTC | NA | TRBJ2-1 | NA | TRBV6-7
CASSFDRVYGYTF | TGTGCCAGCAGTTTTGACAGGGTCTATGGCTACACCTTC | NA | TRBJ1-2 | TRBD1 | TRBV28
CASSIGTGGFENIQYF | TGTGCCAGTAGTATAGGCACAGGGGGCTTTGAAAACATTCAGTACTTC | NA | TRBJ2-4 | TRBD1 | TRBV19
CASSLGGRNYNSPLHF | TGTGCCAGCAGTTTAGGTGGCAGAAACTATAATTCACCCCTCCACTTT | NA | TRBJ1-6 | NA | TRBV28
CASSLNGAGETQYF | TGCGCCAGCAGCTTGAATGGGGCGGGGGAGACCCAGTACTTC | NA | TRBJ2-5 | NA | TRBV5-1
CASSIAGGPFDEQFF | TGTGCCAGCAGTATAGCGGGAGGGCCTTTCGATGAGCAGTTCTTC | NA | TRBJ2-1 | TRBD2 | TRBV6-5
CASFVNSPGKGRNSPLHF | TGCGCCAGCTTTGTGAACTCTCCAGGGAAAGGTCGGAATTCACCCCTCCACTTT | many | TRBJ1-6 | NA | TRBV10-1
CASSKVGEGVLKGVHEQYF | TGTGCCAGCAGCAAAGTAGGCGAGGGAGTCTTGAAGGGCGTCCACGAGCAGTACTTC | many | TRBJ2-7 | NA | TRBV21-1